The 5 T cell receptor beta chains presented below share a single source sample, sequenced in a study of response to subunit inactivated influenza vaccine. Each CDR3 protein gets one entry after TCRdb re-called the RT-PCR reads with MiXCR. The table lists roughly 630,000 distinct CDR3 sequences, 12% to 15% of them singletons, with about 7.6% in the top ten. The sequences come from PBMCs from blood, collected around 14 days before vaccination. These receptors all stem from a man in his fifties who received an inactivated influenza vaccine.

The rearrangement links TRBV12-3 or TRBV12-4 to TRBJ2-4; 14 bases are shared with TRBD2. V trimming: 6 bases; J trimming: 5 bases; junction bases outside the gene matches: 3. The CDR3 spans 15 residues. The CDR3 loop is CASSSGLAGENIQYF. For the CDR3, the DNA is TGTGCCAGCAGCTCGGGACTAGCGGGGGAAAACATTCAGTACTTC.

There are a few counts of this clonotype. This chain uses TRBV12-3 or TRBV12-4 with TRBJ2-1, with D possibly being TRBD1 (5 bases). The CDR3 spans 12 residues. The germline V and J ends were trimmed by 7 bases and 7 bases, with 11 bases remaining between them. The CDR3 sequence: CASNDDRNEQFF. CDR3 nucleotide sequence: TGTGCCAGCAATGACGACAGAAATGAGCAGTTCTTC.

This clonotype has more than one count but fewer than ten. DNA for the CDR3: TGTGCCAGCAGCGTAGGTTCCAGAGCTTACCAAGAGACCCAGTACTTC. Translated: CASSVGSRAYQETQYF. This chain links TRBV9 with TRBJ2-5; D not resolved. Trimming left V 0 bases short and J 0 bases short, with 12 bases between. Germline V gene data show CDR1 as SGDLS and CDR2 as YYNGEE. The length of the CDR3 is 16 residues.

This clonotype was observed a handful of times. The V gene is TRBV6-2 or TRBV6-3, the J gene TRBJ2-6; D remains unclear. CDR3 length equals 18 residues. Germline V gene sequence: CDR1 MNHEY, CDR2 SVGEGT. The V and J ends lost 2 bases and 0 bases respectively, with 14 bases between them. The CDR3 here is CASSYNRASYSGANVLTF. The CDR3 region has the DNA TGTGCCAGCAGTTACAACCGGGCCAGCTACTCTGGGGCCAACGTCCTGACTTTC.

This chain links TRBV12-3 or TRBV12-4 with TRBJ2-3; D may be TRBD1 or TRBD2 (6 bases each). The germline V and J ends were trimmed by 7 bases and 2 bases, with 22 bases remaining between them. The CDR3 is 17 amino acids. CDR3 sequence (DNA): TGTGCCAGCATTCCTACAGGGAGGCGGTTTTCCACAGATACGCAGTATTTT. Residues: CASIPTGRRFSTDTQYF.